This T cell receptor beta chain originates from a study of T cell changes during pregnancy in multiple sclerosis. Clones were read by immunoSEQ multiplex PCR, and TCRdb kept only the in-frame ones, dropping some. The data contain some 47,000 clones, 75% to 90% of them singletons. The CDR3 covers 16 residues. The germline V and J ends were trimmed by 4 bases and 4 bases, with 16 bases remaining between them. Germline V CDR1 and CDR2: SGHTA, FQGNSA. The TCR was taken from a female donor with multiple sclerosis, enrolled in a pregnancy study. The chain couples TRBV7-2 to TRBJ1-4; weak D call: TRBD1 (5 bases). Sequencing used CD8+ T cells from peripheral blood mononuclear cells, obtained in the second trimester of pregnancy. Written as DNA, the CDR3 is TGTGCCAGCAGCTATGGACTACAGGAATTTAATGAAAAACTGTTTTTT. This codes for CASSYGLQEFNEKLFF.